One sample yielded the 24 T cell receptor beta chains listed below, sequenced in a study of blood T cell repertoires in COVID-19 (dated by TCRdb to 2020 to 2021). Receptor amplification or capture employed the immunoSEQ multiplex PCR assay. This is the immuneACCESS table as TCRdb keeps it, with only in-frame sequences that have V and J called. A part of the clones is gone; compared with another copy, unresolved V genes explain less than half, and the rest is unexplained. This sample holds 330,000 or so clones; 75% to 90% were observed only once. The biggest ten clones account for more than 5% of the sample. The sequencing sample was made of PBMCs or T cells enriched from blood (not recorded which). Every receptor here comes from a man younger than 45 who had recovered from COVID-19.

This chain joins TRBV28 and TRBJ2-1; possibly TRBD1 for D (6 bases). CDR3 length equals 15 residues. CDR1 and CDR2 (germline): MDHEN, SYDVKM. The germline V and J ends were trimmed by 6 bases and 3 bases, with 15 bases remaining between them. The DNA for the CDR3 is TGTGCCAGCAGAGAATACTCAGGGGACTACAATGAGCAGTTCTTC. This translates into CASREYSGDYNEQFF.

This clone was detected only once. This sequence joins TRBV6-5 and TRBJ2-3; 9 bases align to TRBD1. The CDR3 has 16 residues. Germline CDR1 is MNHEY and CDR2 is SVGAGI. V shed 4 bases, J shed 2 bases, and the junction held 7 bases outside the gene matches. CDR3 in DNA: TGTGCCAGCAGTTGGACGGGACAGGGAGACACAGATACGCAGTATTTT. Its translation is CASSWTGQGDTDTQYF.

The CDR3: CASSKVWSSYEQYF. For the CDR3, the DNA is TGTGCCAGCAGTAAAGTCTGGAGCTCCTACGAGCAGTACTTC. The gene calls are TRBV2 and TRBJ2-7; D remains ambiguous. The length of the CDR3 is 14 residues. Trimming stripped 5 bases from V and 0 bases from J, with 11 bases between. Per germline, CDR1 SNHLY and CDR2 FYNNEI.

This sequence joins TRBV3-1 (or the pseudogene TRBV3-2) and TRBJ1-3, with a possible D match to TRBD1 (5 bases). V was pared by 1 base and J by 0 bases, with 10 bases between. Germline loops: CDR1 LGHDT, CDR2 YNNKEL (reference sequence). The CDR3 is 16 residues long. CDR3 sequence (DNA): TGTGCCAGCAGCCAAGGTCAGGGAAGCTCTGGAAACACCATATATTTT. Its protein product is CASSQGQGSSGNTIYF.

This sequence joins TRBV5-1 and TRBJ2-6; 9 bases are a match to TRBD1. The V gene end was trimmed by 5 bases and the J gene end by 0 bases; junction bases not matched to a gene: 9. The CDR3 contains 18 residues. Per germline, CDR1 SGHRS and CDR2 YFSETQ. CDR3 residues: CASSPGTGPLSGANVLTF. CDR3 DNA sequence: TGCGCCAGCAGTCCCGGGACAGGGCCACTCTCTGGGGCCAACGTCCTGACTTTC.

The chain links TRBV5-6 to TRBJ2-1; D is possibly TRBD2 (5 bases). Germline V gene data show CDR1 as SGHDT and CDR2 as YYEEEE. The CDR3 extends over 15 amino acids. The V gene lost 0 bases and the J gene lost 4 bases, with 11 bases spanning the gap. The CDR3 nucleotides are TGTGCCAGCAGCTTGGACCTTGAGGGATACAATGAGCAGTTCTTC. Its protein is CASSLDLEGYNEQFF.

The chain combines TRBV5-4 with TRBJ1-2, with D perhaps matching TRBD1 (6 bases). V lost 0 bases and J 4 bases, leaving 10 bases between the germline ends. This CDR3 region has 14 residues. Germline V gene sequence: CDR1 SGHNT, CDR2 YYREEE (reference sequence). The DNA of the CDR3 is TGTGCCAGCAGCTTGGACAGACAGGTCTATGGCTACACCTTC. It is translated as CASSLDRQVYGYTF.

The chain is built from TRBV28 and TRBJ2-3; TRBD2 agrees at 9 bases. The V and J ends lost 5 bases and 2 bases, in that order; junction bases with no gene match: 20. The CDR3 has 20 amino acids. Germline loops: CDR1 MDHEN, CDR2 SYDVKM. The CDR3 here is CASSGINAVASGEHTDTQYF. DNA for the CDR3: TGTGCCAGCAGTGGAATTAATGCGGTTGCTAGCGGGGAACACACAGATACGCAGTATTTT.

This clone was detected only once. The CDR3 region is CASSQEAARMNTEAFF. The CDR3 DNA sequence: TGTGCCAGCAGCCAAGAGGCGGCCCGCATGAACACTGAAGCTTTCTTT. V and J are TRBV4-2 and TRBJ1-1; no firm D call. The CDR3 has 16 amino acids. Per germline, CDR1 LGHNA and CDR2 YNFKEQ. V gave up 0 bases and J gave up 0 bases, with 11 bases separating them.

The chain employs TRBV11-2 and TRBJ2-3, with D maybe TRBD2 (6 bases). Germline V gene lookup returns CDR1 SGHAT and CDR2 FQNNGV. The CDR3 covers 14 residues. V lost 6 bases to trimming and J lost 4 bases, with 14 bases between them. In nucleotides, the CDR3 is TGTGCCAGCAGTTCTGAGACGGGGGCAGATACGCAGTATTTT. This translates into CASSSETGADTQYF.

The J gene is TRBJ2-5, the V gene TRBV5-3, with a weak D call TRBD1 (6 bases). TRBV5-3 belongs to the ORF category, with a function that is uncertain. V gave up 0 bases and J gave up 2 bases, with 26 bases separating them. There are 20 residues in the CDR3. This CDR3 reads CARSLEFKRATMGTQETQYF. CDR3 sequence (DNA): TGTGCCAGAAGCTTGGAGTTCAAACGGGCCACCATGGGGACACAAGAGACCCAGTACTTC.

The chain carries TRBV18 and TRBJ1-2; 10 bases match TRBD1. V shed 3 bases and J 10 bases; nucleotides not matched to a gene: 8. CDR3 length: 14 amino acids. The V gene's germline CDR1 is KGHSH and CDR2 LQKENI. CDR3 DNA sequence: TGTGCCAGCTCACCCACGATGGGACAGGGGTCCTACACCTTC. As protein: CASSPTMGQGSYTF. Variable domain in full (rest from reference TRBV18 and TRBJ1-2): NAGVMQNPRHLVRRRGQEARLRCSPMKGHSHVYWYRQLPEEGLKFMVYLQKENIIDESGMPKERFSAEFPKEGPSILRIQQVVRGDSAAYFCASSPTMGQGSYTFGSGTRLTVV.

The CDR3: CASCTDRVGTEAFF. The CDR3 DNA follows: TGTGCCAGCTGCACGGACAGGGTGGGTACTGAAGCTTTCTTT. V gene TRBV18 combines with J gene TRBJ1-1; 8 bases are shared with TRBD1. The CDR3 contains 14 residues. V gave up 7 bases and J gave up 5 bases; unmatched junction bases: 9. The germline V gene has CDR1 KGHSH and CDR2 LQKENI.

This chain joins TRBV30 and TRBJ1-1; TRBD1 matches at 7 bases. This CDR3 is built from 12 residues. With V trimmed by 8 bases and J by 1 base, 4 bases remained unmatched. Germline CDR1 GTSNPN, CDR2 SVGIG (reference sequence). The CDR3: CARNRGNTEAFF. In DNA, the CDR3 is TGTGCCAGAAACAGGGGGAACACTGAAGCTTTCTTT.

The rearrangement links TRBV27 to TRBJ1-5; D is unclear. The CDR3 covers 13 residues. Germline loops: CDR1 MNHEY, CDR2 SMNVEV (reference sequence). Trimming shortened V by 4 bases and J by 6 bases, and 10 bases separated the two germline ends. DNA of the CDR3: TGTGCCAGCAGTTACGTCACGGGTCAGCCCCAGCATTTT. Translation: CASSYVTGQPQHF.

This chain links TRBV9 with TRBJ2-1; weak D call: TRBD2 (5 bases). Germline-derived CDR1 and CDR2 are SGDLS and YYNGEE. The CDR3 runs 17 residues. V shed 0 bases and J shed 1 base, with 14 bases lying between them. Written as DNA, the CDR3 is TGTGCCAGCAGCGTAGCTGGAGGAATGATTTCCTACAATGAGCAGTTCTTC. This encodes CASSVAGGMISYNEQFF.

CDR3 protein: CASSSMGLTGEKLFF. The CDR3 DNA reads as TGTGCCAGCAGTTCCATGGGTTTAACGGGTGAAAAACTGTTTTTT. The chain couples TRBV27 to TRBJ1-4; D not resolved. There are 15 residues in the CDR3. Germline CDR1 is MNHEY and CDR2 is SMNVEV (reference sequence). Trimming pared 4 bases from V and 7 bases from J, leaving 16 bases between.

The rearrangement joins TRBV27 to TRBJ2-7, with 11 bases aligning to TRBD1. Germline V gene sequence: CDR1 MNHEY, CDR2 SMNVEV (reference sequence). The junction had 3 bases not matched to a gene; V was cut back by 3 bases and J by 5 bases. The CDR3 has 14 amino acids. As DNA, the CDR3 is TGTGCCAGCAGTTTGTGGACAGGGGGCAACGAGCAGTACTTC. The encoded protein is CASSLWTGGNEQYF.

V is TRBV21-1 and J is TRBJ2-1; the table's D call, TRBD2, was not checked against the DNA. TRBV21-1 is a pseudogene segment. CDR3 length: 16 residues. The CDR3 DNA reads TGTGCCAGCAGCAAAGTAGCGGAGAGCTCCTACAATGAGCAGTTCTTC. Residues: CASSKVAESSYNEQFF.

The chain employs TRBV28 and TRBJ2-1, with 7 bases lining up with TRBD2. There are 13 residues in the CDR3. Unmatched junction bases numbered 7, after V lost 7 bases and J lost 7 bases. Germline V gives CDR1 MDHEN, CDR2 SYDVKM. The CDR3 nucleotides read TGTGCCAGCACCAGATGGGGGGGGAATGAGCAGTTCTTC. It is translated as CASTRWGGNEQFF.

This clone was detected once. The CDR3 region is CASEAGHNQPQHF. In nucleotides, the CDR3 is TGTGCCAGCGAGGCAGGGCACAATCAGCCCCAGCATTTT. The chain links TRBV6-5 to TRBJ1-5; D perhaps matches TRBD1 (5 bases). The CDR3 runs to 13 residues. Germline V gene sequence: CDR1 MNHEY, CDR2 SVGAGI. Trimming pared 8 bases from V and 3 bases from J, leaving 11 bases between.

The CDR3 DNA reads TGTGCCACCAGCAGAGGGACAGGGGGCTCCTACGAGCAGTACTTC. It encodes CATSRGTGGSYEQYF. The rearrangement links TRBV15 to TRBJ2-7; TRBD1 aligns across 10 bases. CDR3 length equals 15 residues. The germline CDR1 and CDR2 sequences are LNHNV and YYDKDF (reference sequence). The V and J ends lost 1 base and 0 bases, in that order; junction bases with no gene match: 0.

The V call is TRBV6-1, the J call TRBJ1-1; D is unclear. The CDR3 has 13 amino acids. The ends were cut back, 0 bases at V and 0 bases at J, with 2 bases in the middle. CDR1 MNHNS and CDR2 SASEGT come from the germline V gene. The CDR3 loop reads CASSEALNTEAFF. Written as DNA, the CDR3 is TGTGCCAGCAGTGAAGCCTTGAACACTGAAGCTTTCTTT.

CDR3 coding DNA: TGTGCCAGCCGCTCTAGCGGGAGCTCCTACGAGCAGTACTTC. It yields the protein CASRSSGSSYEQYF. This chain connects TRBV7-9 to TRBJ2-7; 10 nucleotides align to TRBD2. The CDR3 has 14 residues. Germline V gene data show CDR1 as SEHNR and CDR2 as FQNEAQ (reference sequence). The V segment lost 8 bases and the J segment 0 bases; nucleotides outside the gene matches: 4.